The source of this TCR beta chain is a study of radiotherapy plus CTLA-4 blockade in lung cancer. This clone was counted a few times. Data came from immunoSEQ multiplex PCR; TCRdb stores just in-frame clones and leaves some out. The data show roughly 45,000 clones, around 63% seen once. Germline CDR1 reads MNHEY; CDR2 reads SVGAGI. V was trimmed by 0 bases and J by 1 base, leaving 7 bases between them. The CDR3 is 14 amino acids. The clonotype comes from a human donor with non-small cell lung cancer who had a partial response to radiotherapy plus ipilimumab. V and J are TRBV6-5 and TRBJ2-7; no clear D gene. The sample consisted of peripheral blood, taken from a patient treated with radiotherapy plus ipilimumab. DNA of the CDR3: TGTGCCAGCAGTTACTCGGGCAGATCCTACGAGCAGTACTTC. Protein sequence: CASSYSGRSYEQYF.